A selection of T cell receptor beta chains follows, all from one sample in a study of blood T cells in healthy people across ages. TCRdb reprocessed the 5' RACE reads via MiXCR and lists one record per CDR3 protein. This sample has more than 650,000 distinct CDR3 sequences; 20% to 30% occur once, and the top ten carry 2.5% to 3.5%. These same records also appear under a second study, on T cells of mothers and their children.

The source material was blood. The receptors were gathered from a boy younger than 18 in good health. Both conserved end residues are part of each CDR3. Part of the rows lack a size; the others show once, few, many or a class for expanded clones.

V gene: TRBV2; J gene: TRBJ2-7; clone size: NA; CDR3 protein: CASSPSLGGYYEQYF
V gene: TRBV21-1; J gene: TRBJ1-1; clone size: few; CDR3 protein: CASSARTGLGDSFF
V gene: TRBV10-3; J gene: TRBJ1-4; clone size: NA; CDR3 protein: CAIRPARRKLFF
V gene: TRBV6-5; J gene: TRBJ2-2; clone size: few; CDR3 protein: CASSPRDPRTGELFF
V gene: TRBV4-1; J gene: TRBJ2-1; clone size: NA; CDR3 protein: CASSHRGQGADNEQFF
V gene: TRBV7-9; J gene: TRBJ2-3; clone size: NA; CDR3 protein: CASSLATGTRRDTQYF
V gene: TRBV4-2; J gene: TRBJ1-2; clone size: NA; CDR3 protein: CASSQDPADLGDGYTF
V gene: TRBV12-3/TRBV12-4; J gene: TRBJ2-5; clone size: NA; CDR3 protein: CASSWRWRPGAQYF
V gene: TRBV28; J gene: TRBJ2-5; clone size: few; CDR3 protein: CASSPPGGAGETQYF
V gene: TRBV18; J gene: TRBJ2-4; clone size: NA; CDR3 protein: CASSPRTGAEVIQYF
V gene: TRBV10-3; J gene: TRBJ2-5; clone size: few; CDR3 protein: CAISDGVGIQETQYF
V gene: TRBV25-1; J gene: TRBJ1-4; clone size: few; CDR3 protein: CASSEFRTRGGEKLFF
V gene: TRBV28; J gene: TRBJ1-3; clone size: few; CDR3 protein: CASSLSAGAGGNTIYF
V gene: TRBV18; J gene: TRBJ1-2; clone size: NA; CDR3 protein: CASSGGQGFHSLYGYTF
V gene: TRBV3-1; J gene: TRBJ1-4; clone size: NA; CDR3 protein: CASSQQDRTNEKLFF
V gene: TRBV20-1; J gene: TRBJ2-5; clone size: NA; CDR3 protein: CSARVSGDVEETQYF
V gene: TRBV20-1; J gene: TRBJ2-3; clone size: NA; CDR3 protein: CSAPHLITSASTDTQYF
V gene: TRBV20-1; J gene: TRBJ2-5; clone size: NA; CDR3 protein: CSARGGSGETQYF
V gene: TRBV6-6; J gene: NA; clone size: few; CDR3 protein: CASSRDAYEQYF
V gene: TRBV7-2; J gene: TRBJ1-1; clone size: NA; CDR3 protein: CASRLVAGSNTEAFF
V gene: TRBV4-1; J gene: TRBJ1-2; clone size: few; CDR3 protein: CASSPSGQGTAYGYTF
V gene: TRBV7-9; J gene: TRBJ1-1; clone size: NA; CDR3 protein: CASMRRAEAFF
V gene: TRBV5-1; J gene: TRBJ2-2; clone size: NA; CDR3 protein: CASSLAVRGRFVELFF